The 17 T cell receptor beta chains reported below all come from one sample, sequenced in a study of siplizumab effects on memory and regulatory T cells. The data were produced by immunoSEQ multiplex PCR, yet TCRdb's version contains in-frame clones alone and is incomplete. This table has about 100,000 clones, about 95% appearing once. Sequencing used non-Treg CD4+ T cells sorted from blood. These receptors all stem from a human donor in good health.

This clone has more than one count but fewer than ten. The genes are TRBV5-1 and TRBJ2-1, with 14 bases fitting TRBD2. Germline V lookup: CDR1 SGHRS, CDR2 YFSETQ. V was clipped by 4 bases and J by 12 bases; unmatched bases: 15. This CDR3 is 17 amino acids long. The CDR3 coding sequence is TGCGCCAGCAGCCCGGCGGGACTAGCGGGAGTCCCCTCGGGGCAGTTCTTC. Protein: CASSPAGLAGVPSGQFF.

The CDR3 nucleotides read TGTGCCAGTAGTGCAGGGAGGTCCTACGAGCAGTACTTC. This gives the protein CASSAGRSYEQYF. This chain uses TRBV19 with TRBJ2-7; a weak D match, TRBD2 (6 bases). The CDR3 has 13 amino acids. V dropped 5 bases and J dropped 1 base, with 9 bases sitting between them. Germline values: CDR1 LNHDA, CDR2 SQIVND (reference sequence).

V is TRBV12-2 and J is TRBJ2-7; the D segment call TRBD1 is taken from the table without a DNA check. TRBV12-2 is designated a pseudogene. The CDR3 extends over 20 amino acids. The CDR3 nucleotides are TGTGCAAGTCGCCCTTACTTTATGGGACGGGGACAGTCCTTCTCCTACGAGCAGTACTTC. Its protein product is CASRPYFMGRGQSFSYEQYF.

CDR3 loop: CASSEGQRDTQYF. The CDR3 DNA follows: TGTGCCAGCAGCGAAGGACAGAGGGATACGCAGTATTTT. The chain couples TRBV7-9 to TRBJ2-3; tentatively, D is TRBD1 (6 bases). CDR3 length equals 13 residues. In germline, CDR1 is SEHNR, CDR2 FQNEAQ (reference sequence). With 5 bases removed from V and 6 bases from J, the gap between germline ends came to 12 bases.

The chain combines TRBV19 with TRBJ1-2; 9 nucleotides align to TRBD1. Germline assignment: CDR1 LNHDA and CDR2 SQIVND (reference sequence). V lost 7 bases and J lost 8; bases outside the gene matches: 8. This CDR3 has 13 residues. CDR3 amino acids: CASKGQGQYGYTF. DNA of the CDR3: TGTGCCAGTAAAGGACAGGGGCAATACGGCTACACCTTC. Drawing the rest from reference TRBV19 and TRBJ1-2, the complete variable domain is DGGITQSPKYLFRKEGQNVTLSCEQNLNHDAMYWYRQDPGQGLRLIYYSQIVNDFQKGDIAEGYSVSREKKESFPLTVTSAQKNPTAFYLCASKGQGQYGYTFGSGTRLTVV.

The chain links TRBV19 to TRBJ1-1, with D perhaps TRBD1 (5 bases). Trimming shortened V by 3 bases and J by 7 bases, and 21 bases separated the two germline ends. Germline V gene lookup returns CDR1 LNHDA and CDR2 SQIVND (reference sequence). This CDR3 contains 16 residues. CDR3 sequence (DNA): TGTGCCAGTAGTATTGGGGCCGGGGCCGGTGGTGGTGAAGCTTTCTTT. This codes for CASSIGAGAGGGEAFF.

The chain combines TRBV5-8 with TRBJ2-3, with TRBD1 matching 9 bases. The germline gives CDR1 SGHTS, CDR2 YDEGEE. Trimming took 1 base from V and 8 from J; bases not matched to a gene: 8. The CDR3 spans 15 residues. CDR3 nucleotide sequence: TGTGCCAGCAGCTTGCGGGACAGGGCGCCCGCTACGCAGTATTTT. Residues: CASSLRDRAPATQYF.

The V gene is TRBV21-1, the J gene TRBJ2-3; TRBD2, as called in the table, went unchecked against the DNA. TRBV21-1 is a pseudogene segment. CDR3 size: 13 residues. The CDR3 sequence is CASKRAATDTQYF. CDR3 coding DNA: TGTGCCAGCAAGCGGGCCGCCACAGATACGCAGTATTTT.

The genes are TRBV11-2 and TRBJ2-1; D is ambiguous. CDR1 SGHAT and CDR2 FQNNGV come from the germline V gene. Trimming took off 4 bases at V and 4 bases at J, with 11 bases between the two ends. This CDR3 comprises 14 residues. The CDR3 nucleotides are TGTGCCAGCAGCTCCATTGCGAAATACAATGAGCAGTTCTTC. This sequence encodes CASSSIAKYNEQFF. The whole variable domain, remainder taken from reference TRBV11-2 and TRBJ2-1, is EAGVAQSPRYKIIEKRQSVAFWCNPISGHATLYWYQQILGQGPKLLIQFQNNGVVDDSQLPKDRFSAERLKGVDSTLKIQPAKLEDSAVYLCASSSIAKYNEQFFGPGTRLTVL.

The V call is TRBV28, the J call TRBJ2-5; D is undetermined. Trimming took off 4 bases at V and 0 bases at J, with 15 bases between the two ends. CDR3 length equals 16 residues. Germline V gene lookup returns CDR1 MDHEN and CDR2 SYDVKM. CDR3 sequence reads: CASSSSFPPYQETQYF. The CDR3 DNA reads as TGTGCCAGCAGTTCTTCATTTCCACCCTACCAAGAGACCCAGTACTTC.

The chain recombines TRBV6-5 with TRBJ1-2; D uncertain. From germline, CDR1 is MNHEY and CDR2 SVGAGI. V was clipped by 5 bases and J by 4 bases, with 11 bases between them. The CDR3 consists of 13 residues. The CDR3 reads CASSPVSGYGYTF. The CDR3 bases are TGTGCCAGCAGTCCCGTTTCAGGCTATGGCTACACCTTC.

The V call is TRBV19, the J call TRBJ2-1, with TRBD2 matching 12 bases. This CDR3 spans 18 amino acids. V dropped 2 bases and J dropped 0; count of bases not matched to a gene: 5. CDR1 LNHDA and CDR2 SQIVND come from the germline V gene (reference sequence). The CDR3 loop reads CASSIPGLAGSSYNEQFF. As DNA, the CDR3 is TGTGCCAGTAGTATACCAGGACTAGCGGGGAGCTCCTACAATGAGCAGTTCTTC.

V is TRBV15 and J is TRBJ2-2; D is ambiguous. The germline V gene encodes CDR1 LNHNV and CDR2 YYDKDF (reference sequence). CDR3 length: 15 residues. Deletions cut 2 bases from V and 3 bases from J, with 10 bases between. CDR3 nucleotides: TGTGCCACCAGCAGAAGACGGGCACACACCGGGGAGCTGTTTTTT. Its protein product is CATSRRRAHTGELFF. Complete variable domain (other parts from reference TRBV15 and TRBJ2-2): DAMVIQNPRYQVTQFGKPVTLSCSQTLNHNVMYWYQQKSSQAPKLLFHYYDKDFNNEADTPDNFQSRRPNTSFCFLDIRSPGLGDTAMYLCATSRRRAHTGELFFGEGSRLTVL.

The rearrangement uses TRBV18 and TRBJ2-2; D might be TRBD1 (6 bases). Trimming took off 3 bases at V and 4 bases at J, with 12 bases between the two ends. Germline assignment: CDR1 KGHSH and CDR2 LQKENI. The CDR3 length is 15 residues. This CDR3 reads CASSPETGFTGELFF. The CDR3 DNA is TGTGCCAGCTCACCGGAGACAGGATTCACCGGGGAGCTGTTTTTT.

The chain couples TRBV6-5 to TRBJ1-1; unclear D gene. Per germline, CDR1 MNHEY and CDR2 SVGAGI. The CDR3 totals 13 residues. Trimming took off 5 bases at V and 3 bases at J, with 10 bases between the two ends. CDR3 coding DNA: TGTGCCAGCAGTGAAGATGGGCACACTGAAGCTTTCTTT. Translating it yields CASSEDGHTEAFF.

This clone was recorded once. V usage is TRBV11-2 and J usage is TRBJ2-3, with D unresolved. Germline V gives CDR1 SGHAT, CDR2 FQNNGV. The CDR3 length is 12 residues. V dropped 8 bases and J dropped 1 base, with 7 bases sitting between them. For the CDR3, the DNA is TGTGCCAGCGGCGACGGCACAGATACGCAGTATTTT. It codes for CASGDGTDTQYF.

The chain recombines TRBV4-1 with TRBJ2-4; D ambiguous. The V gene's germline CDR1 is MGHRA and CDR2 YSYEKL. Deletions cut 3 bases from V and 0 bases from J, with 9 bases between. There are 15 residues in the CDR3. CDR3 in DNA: TGCGCCAGCAGCCAGCTCCCCCTAGCCAAAAACATTCAGTACTTC. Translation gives CASSQLPLAKNIQYF.